This passage covers 25 T cell receptor beta chains from one sample sequenced in a study of cytomegalovirus exposure and HLA in healthy donors. Use of 60 Vbeta and 13 Jbeta primers characterized the PCR. The table came from immunoSEQ multiplex PCR; TCRdb's copy has only in-frame clones and leaves some out. This table has about 160,000 clones, 70% to 85% appearing once. Sequenced input: PBMCs. The source of these receptors is a man aged 40-49 years in good health and CMV-seronegative.

The table lists this clone with a count of one. A junction end diverges from the germline sequence, so it may reflect a read error. The V and J genes are TRBV7-9 and TRBJ1-2; 11 positions agree with TRBD1. Germline V gene data show CDR1 as SEHNR and CDR2 as FQNEAQ (reference sequence). The CDR3 is 14 amino acids. The CDR3 spells CSSSLRTGGLGYTF. The CDR3 nucleotides read TGTTCCAGCAGCTTAAGGACAGGGGGCCTTGGCTACACCTTC.

The sample holds a few counts of this clone. The rearrangement links TRBV6-1 to TRBJ1-5; D might be TRBD1 (6 bases). Germline V gives CDR1 MNHNS, CDR2 SASEGT. V was cut by 5 bases and J by 2 bases, with 10 bases left in between. CDR3 length: 14 residues. In nucleotides, the CDR3 is TGTGCCAGCAGTCTACGACAGGGCAATCAGCCCCAGCATTTT. This gives the protein CASSLRQGNQPQHF.

Points on this clone: This specimen includes other DNA sequences encoding the same CDR3. This sequence joins TRBV29-1 and TRBJ2-3; TRBD2 might be the D (6 bases). CDR1 and CDR2 (germline): SQVTM, ANQGSEA. The CDR3 runs to 13 residues. V dropped 4 bases and J dropped 4 bases, with 12 bases sitting between them. CDR3 loop: CSVVVTGADTQYF. CDR3 sequence (DNA): TGCAGCGTTGTTGTGACGGGGGCAGATACGCAGTATTTT.

This clone has only a few counts. This chain connects TRBV11-2 to TRBJ1-5; possibly TRBD1 for D (5 bases). V lost 2 bases and J lost 3, with 11 bases in between. The CDR3 totals 15 residues. Germline CDR1 is SGHAT and CDR2 is FQNNGV. CDR3 protein: CASSLSGGANQPQHF. The CDR3 DNA reads as TGTGCCAGCAGCTTAAGCGGGGGTGCCAATCAGCCCCAGCATTTT.

This clone was detected a few times. The chain recombines TRBV15 with TRBJ2-7; D gene uncertain. The germline V and J ends were trimmed by 0 bases and 2 bases, with 8 bases remaining between them. Germline CDR1 reads LNHNV; CDR2 reads YYDKDF (reference sequence). CDR3 size: 14 residues. The CDR3 nucleotides read TGTGCCACCAGCAGAGACAGGCCAGCCTACGAGCAGTACTTC. This sequence encodes CATSRDRPAYEQYF.

In this sample, this clone turned up a few times. This chain joins TRBV18 and TRBJ2-7; 8 nucleotides agree with TRBD1. The CDR3 has 14 amino acids. Trimming at V came to 1 base and at J to 5 bases, leaving 4 bases not matched to a gene. CDR1 and CDR2 from the germline V gene are KGHSH and LQKENI. The CDR3 DNA reads as TGTGCCAGCTCACCACTCCGGACAGGGAACGAGCAGTACTTC. Translating gives CASSPLRTGNEQYF.

This clone has only a few counts. This chain joins TRBV19 and TRBJ2-2, with no clear D. The germline CDR1 and CDR2 sequences are LNHDA and SQIVND (reference sequence). The V end lost 5 bases, the J end lost 4 bases, and 14 bases lay between the germline ends. The length of the CDR3 is 15 residues. The CDR3 bases are TGTGCCAGTAGTTATGCCGGGTACTCCACCGGGGAGCTGTTTTTT. As protein: CASSYAGYSTGELFF.

This sequence joins TRBV29-1 and TRBJ2-7; TRBD2 matches at 7 bases. V dropped 7 bases and J dropped 7; count of bases not matched to a gene: 7. The length of the CDR3 is 11 residues. CDR1 is SQVTM and CDR2 is ANQGSEA in the germline V gene. The CDR3 here is CSAERGGEQYF. CDR3 bases: TGCAGCGCCGAGCGGGGTGGAGAGCAGTACTTC.

This clone came up a few times. This rearrangement joins TRBV27 to TRBJ1-2; 9 bases map to TRBD1. The CDR3 sequence is 15 residues long. The trim removed 6 bases at V and 2 bases at J, leaving 7 bases unmatched. Germline V CDR1 and CDR2: MNHEY, SMNVEV (reference sequence). The CDR3: CASREAGTGNYGYTF. For the CDR3, the DNA is TGTGCCAGCAGGGAAGCCGGGACAGGGAACTATGGCTACACCTTC.

The V gene is TRBV30, the J gene TRBJ2-3; 7 bases are shared with TRBD2. Germline values: CDR1 GTSNPN, CDR2 SVGIG (reference sequence). The CDR3 runs 13 residues. J lost 7 bases, V lost 5 bases, and 9 bases had no gene match. CDR3 loop: CAWESGDVNTQYF. The CDR3 nucleotides read TGTGCCTGGGAAAGCGGGGACGTAAATACGCAGTATTTT.

Concerning this clone: The junction does not match germline at one end; this may be a read error. In the same sample, other DNA sequences code for this CDR3. The V gene is TRBV7-9, the J gene TRBJ2-7; D is unresolved. The CDR3 runs to 12 residues. The V gene's germline CDR1 is SEHNR and CDR2 FQNEAQ (reference sequence). CDR3 nucleotide sequence: TGTTCCAGCAGTCCTACAGCCTACGAGCAGTACTTC. Protein: CSSSPTAYEQYF.

This clone was seen more than once but under ten times. CDR3 sequence reads: CAISEDRGIVSSYEQYF. The CDR3 DNA reads TGTGCCATCAGTGAGGACAGGGGGATTGTTTCCTCCTACGAGCAGTACTTC. V gene TRBV10-3 combines with J gene TRBJ2-7; 9 bases map to TRBD1. The germline V gene has CDR1 ENHRY and CDR2 SYGVKD. Unmatched junction bases numbered 8, after V lost 2 bases and J lost 0 bases. The length of the CDR3 is 17 residues.

This chain uses TRBV9 with TRBJ1-5; TRBD1 matches at 8 bases. The V gene's germline CDR1 is SGDLS and CDR2 YYNGEE. CDR3 size: 15 residues. Germline trimming cut 3 bases from V and 8 bases from J; bases unmatched to any gene: 10. For the CDR3, the DNA is TGTGCCAGCAGCGCGACAGGACAGGGTACGGAGCCCCAGCATTTT. Its protein product is CASSATGQGTEPQHF.

V is TRBV6-6 and J is TRBJ1-6, with D maybe TRBD1 (6 bases). Trimming took off 11 bases at V and 7 bases at J, with 12 bases between the two ends. The CDR3 consists of 12 residues. Germline CDR1 and CDR2: MNHNY and SVGAGI (reference sequence). The CDR3 here is CAGGGFNSPLHF. CDR3 DNA: TGTGCCGGCGGGGGCTTCAATTCACCCCTCCACTTT.

In nucleotides, the CDR3 is TGTGCCAGCAGACTAACAGGGGCCATCTTCGATAGCAATCAGCCCCAGCATTTT. It codes for CASRLTGAIFDSNQPQHF. The chain is built from TRBV28 and TRBJ1-5; the match to TRBD1 covers 7 bases. J lost 0 bases, V lost 6 bases, and 14 bases had no gene match. Germline CDR1 is MDHEN and CDR2 is SYDVKM. The CDR3 sequence is 18 residues long. The whole variable domain, filled in from reference TRBV28 and TRBJ1-5, reads DVKVTQSSRYLVKRTGEKVFLECVQDMDHENMFWYRQDPGLGLRLIYFSYDVKMKEKGDIPEGYSVSREKKERFSLILESASTNQTSMYLCASRLTGAIFDSNQPQHFGDGTRLSIL.

The chain is built from TRBV9 and TRBJ2-2; TRBD1 might be the D (6 bases). Deletions cut 4 bases from V and 6 bases from J, with 16 bases between. Germline V gene data show CDR1 as SGDLS and CDR2 as YYNGEE. This CDR3 spans 15 amino acids. The CDR3 nucleotides are TGTGCCAGCAGCTACAGGGTAGGGGGTGCCGGGGAGCTGTTTTTT. This translates into CASSYRVGGAGELFF.

V and J are TRBV5-1 and TRBJ2-2; 8 positions agree with TRBD1. The CDR3 length is 15 residues. V gave up 2 bases and J gave up 4 bases; unmatched junction bases: 4. CDR1 and CDR2 from the germline V gene are SGHRS and YFSETQ. The CDR3 nucleotides read TGCGCCAGCAGCTTCAACAGGGGGACCACCGGGGAGCTGTTTTTT. It translates to CASSFNRGTTGELFF.

The rearrangement links TRBV5-1 to TRBJ2-2; TRBD2 might be the D (6 bases). Germline V gene data show CDR1 as SGHRS and CDR2 as YFSETQ. This CDR3 comprises 16 residues. The V and J ends lost 3 bases and 1 base respectively, with 13 bases between them. The CDR3 nucleotides read TGCGCCAGCAGCTCACTTCCTAGCGAGAACACCGGGGAGCTGTTTTTT. Translation: CASSSLPSENTGELFF.

V is TRBV6-6 and J is TRBJ2-5; D possibly corresponds to TRBD2 (5 bases). The CDR3 is 15 residues long. Germline V CDR1 and CDR2: MNHNY, SVGAGI (reference sequence). Trimming cost V 7 bases and J 5 bases, with 20 bases left between them. CDR3: CASNEGERLGETQYF. The CDR3 bases are TGTGCCAGCAACGAGGGTGAGAGGTTGGGGGAGACCCAGTACTTC.

J is TRBJ2-7 and V is TRBV28; 12 nucleotides line up with TRBD2. In germline, CDR1 is MDHEN, CDR2 SYDVKM. The CDR3 is made up of 15 amino acids. Germline trimming cut 7 bases from V and 3 bases from J; bases unmatched to any gene: 7. The CDR3 region is CASTGRLAGVYEQYF. The CDR3 coding sequence is TGTGCCAGCACAGGGAGACTAGCGGGAGTCTACGAGCAGTACTTC.

This sequence joins TRBV5-4 and TRBJ2-5; possible D gene TRBD1, 5 bases. The J call is doubtful: the DNA matches TRBJ2-7 better. Germline lookup yields CDR1 SGHNT and CDR2 YYREEE (reference sequence). The CDR3 is 14 residues long. CDR3 loop: CASSPGYRAYEQYF. Written as DNA, the CDR3 is TGTGCCAGCAGCCCAGGGTATCGGGCCTACGAGCAGTACTTC.

The V and J genes are TRBV11-1 and TRBJ2-6, with TRBD1 matching over 8 bases. The CDR3 has 16 residues. The germline gives CDR1 SGHAT, CDR2 FQDESV (reference sequence). With V trimmed by 10 bases and J by 0 bases, 8 bases remained unmatched. CDR3 loop: CATKQGASSGANVLTF. DNA of the CDR3: TGTGCCACTAAGCAGGGGGCGAGCTCTGGGGCCAACGTCCTGACTTTC.

This clone was counted only a few times. This chain connects TRBV11-3 to TRBJ2-7; possible D gene TRBD2, 6 bases. Germline V gene lookup returns CDR1 SGHNT and CDR2 YENEEA. This CDR3 contains 15 residues. The V end was cut by 1 base, the J end by 2 bases, with 12 bases between. The CDR3 protein is CASSLGGGGAYEQYF. CDR3 DNA: TGTGCCAGCAGCTTAGGGGGAGGCGGGGCCTACGAGCAGTACTTC.

This clone was seen once. The rearrangement links TRBV5-6 to TRBJ1-3; D is ambiguous. The CDR3 loop spans 15 amino acids. V shed 5 bases and J shed 0 bases, with 12 bases lying between them. Germline V gene sequence: CDR1 SGHDT, CDR2 YYEEEE. CDR3 sequence: CASSFTESSGNTIYF. CDR3 nucleotides: TGTGCCAGCAGTTTTACGGAGAGCTCTGGAAACACCATATATTTT.

The chain has TRBV19 and TRBJ2-5, with 9 bases matching TRBD2. The CDR3 contains 13 residues. Germline values: CDR1 LNHDA, CDR2 SQIVND (reference sequence). After removal of 8 bases from V and 5 bases from J, the junction contained 6 bases not matched to a gene. The CDR3 region is CASGGRAVETQYF. CDR3 nucleotide sequence: TGTGCCAGTGGCGGGAGGGCGGTGGAGACCCAGTACTTC.